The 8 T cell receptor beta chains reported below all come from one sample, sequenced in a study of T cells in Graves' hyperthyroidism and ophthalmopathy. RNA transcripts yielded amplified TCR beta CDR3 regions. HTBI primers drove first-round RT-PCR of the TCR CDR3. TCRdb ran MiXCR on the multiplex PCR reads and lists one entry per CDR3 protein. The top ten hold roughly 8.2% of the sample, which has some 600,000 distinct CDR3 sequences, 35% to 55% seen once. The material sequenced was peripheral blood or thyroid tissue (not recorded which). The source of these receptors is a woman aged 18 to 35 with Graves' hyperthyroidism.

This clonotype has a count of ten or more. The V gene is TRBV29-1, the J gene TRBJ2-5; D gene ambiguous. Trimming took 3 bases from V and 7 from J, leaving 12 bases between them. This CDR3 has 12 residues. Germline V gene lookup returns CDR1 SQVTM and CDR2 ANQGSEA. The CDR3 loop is CSVEGLEATQYF. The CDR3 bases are TGCAGCGTTGAGGGGTTAGAAGCGACCCAGTACTTC.

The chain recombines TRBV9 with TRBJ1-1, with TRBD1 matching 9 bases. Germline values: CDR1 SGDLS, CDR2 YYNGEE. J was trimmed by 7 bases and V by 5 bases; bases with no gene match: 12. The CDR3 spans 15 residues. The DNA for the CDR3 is TGTGCCAGCAGTACGATCACGACAGGGGGACTTGAAGCTTTCTTT. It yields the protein CASSTITTGGLEAFF.

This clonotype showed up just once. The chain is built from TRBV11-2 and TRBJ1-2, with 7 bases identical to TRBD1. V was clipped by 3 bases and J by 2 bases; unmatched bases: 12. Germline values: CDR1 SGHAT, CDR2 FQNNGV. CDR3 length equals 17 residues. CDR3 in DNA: TGTGCCAGCAGCTTGAATCGGATTGAGACAGGGAACTATGGCTACACCTTC. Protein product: CASSLNRIETGNYGYTF.

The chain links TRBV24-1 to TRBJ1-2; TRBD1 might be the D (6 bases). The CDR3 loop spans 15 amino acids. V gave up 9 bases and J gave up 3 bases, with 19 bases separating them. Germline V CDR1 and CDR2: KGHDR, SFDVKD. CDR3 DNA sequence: TGTGCCACCCAAGCACCGGGGGCCGCCGACTATGGCTACACCTTC. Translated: CATQAPGAADYGYTF.

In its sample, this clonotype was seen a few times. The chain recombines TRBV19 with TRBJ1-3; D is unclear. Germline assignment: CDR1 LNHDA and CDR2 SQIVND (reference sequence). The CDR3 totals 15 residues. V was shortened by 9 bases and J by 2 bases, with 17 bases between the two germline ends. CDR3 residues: CASRDRGGAGNTIYF. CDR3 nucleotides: TGTGCCAGCCGAGACCGAGGTGGAGCTGGAAACACCATATATTTT.

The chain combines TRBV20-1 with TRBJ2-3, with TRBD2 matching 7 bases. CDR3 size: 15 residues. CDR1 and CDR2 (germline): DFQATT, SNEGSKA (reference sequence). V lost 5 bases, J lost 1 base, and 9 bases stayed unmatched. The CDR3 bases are TGCAGTGCTTGTGGAGCGGGACGACGCACAGATACGCAGTATTTT. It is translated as CSACGAGRRTDTQYF.

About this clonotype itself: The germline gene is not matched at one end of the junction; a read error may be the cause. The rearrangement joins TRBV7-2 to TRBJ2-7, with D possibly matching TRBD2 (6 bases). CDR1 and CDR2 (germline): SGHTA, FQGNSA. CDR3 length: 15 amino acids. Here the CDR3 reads CASSPSRTISYEQYF. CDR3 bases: TGCGCCAGCAGCCCCTCCCGGACTATCTCCTACGAGCAGTACTTC. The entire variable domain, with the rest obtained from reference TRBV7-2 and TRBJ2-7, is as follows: GAGVSQSPSNKVTEKGKDVELRCDPISGHTALYWYRQSLGQGLEFLIYFQGNSAPDKSGLPSDRFSAERTGGSVSTLTIQRTQQEDSAVYLCASSPSRTISYEQYFGPGTRLTVT.

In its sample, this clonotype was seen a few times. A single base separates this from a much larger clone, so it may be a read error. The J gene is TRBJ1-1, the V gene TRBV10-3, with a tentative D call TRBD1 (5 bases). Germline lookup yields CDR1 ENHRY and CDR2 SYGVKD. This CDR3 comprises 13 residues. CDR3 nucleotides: TGTGCCAGCAGTGGGGCGATGAACACTGAAGCTTTCTTT. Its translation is CASSGAMNTEAFF.